The next 15 T cell receptor beta chains were all read from a single sample in a study of cytomegalovirus exposure and HLA in healthy donors. PCR used 60 Vbeta primers and 13 Jbeta primers. Sequencing used immunoSEQ multiplex PCR; TCRdb keeps in-frame clones, though not all of them. Of tens of thousands of clones in the sample, about 73% were seen once. Sequencing was done on a sample of PBMCs. These receptors came from a woman in her twenties or thirties in good health and CMV-seronegative.

The chain uses TRBV11-1 and TRBJ1-1, with no clear D. This CDR3 comprises 13 residues. The ends were cut back, 4 bases at V and 11 bases at J, with 17 bases in the middle. Germline V gene sequence: CDR1 SGHAT, CDR2 FQDESV (reference sequence). CDR3 nucleotide sequence: TGTGCCAGCAGCTCCGGCGTCGTACAGAATGCTTTCTTT. It is translated as CASSSGVVQNAFF.

The chain couples TRBV6-5 to TRBJ2-7; 10 nucleotides line up with TRBD1. This CDR3 contains 15 residues. Germline V CDR1 and CDR2: MNHEY, SVGAGI. Germline trimming cut 6 bases from V and 3 bases from J; bases unmatched to any gene: 8. The CDR3 DNA reads as TGTGCCAGCAGCCCCGGGACAGGGGTCGTCTACGAGCAGTACTTC. It specifies CASSPGTGVVYEQYF.

The chain combines TRBV2 with TRBJ2-5, with TRBD2 matching over 8 bases. The CDR3 runs 17 residues. The V and J ends lost 7 bases and 2 bases, in that order; junction bases with no gene match: 15. CDR1 and CDR2 from the germline V gene are SNHLY and FYNNEI. CDR3 residues: CASMPSGRGARQETQYF. CDR3 coding DNA: TGTGCCAGCATGCCCTCGGGGCGGGGGGCCCGTCAAGAGACCCAGTACTTC.

The J gene is TRBJ2-5, the V gene TRBV30; the match to TRBD1 covers 8 bases. From germline, CDR1 is GTSNPN and CDR2 SVGIG (reference sequence). The CDR3 extends over 15 amino acids. The V gene end was trimmed by 2 bases and the J gene end by 3 bases; junction bases not matched to a gene: 8. In DNA form, the CDR3 reads TGTGCCTGGAGTACCCGGACAGGGCTTGAAGAGACCCAGTACTTC. Translating it yields CAWSTRTGLEETQYF.

J is TRBJ2-5 and V is TRBV5-6; 8 nucleotides match TRBD1. The DNA end favors TRBJ2-7, so the J call may be wrong. From germline, CDR1 is SGHDT and CDR2 YYEEEE. This CDR3 spans 14 amino acids. CDR3 sequence (DNA): TGTGCCAGCAGCTTCGGGACAGGCCCCTACGAGCAGTACTTC. This codes for CASSFGTGPYEQYF.

Only a few counts were recorded for this clone. The chain combines TRBV29-1 with TRBJ2-5; possible D gene TRBD1, 5 bases. The CDR3 loop spans 12 amino acids. Trimming pared 7 bases from V and 3 bases from J, leaving 12 bases between. Germline V lookup: CDR1 SQVTM, CDR2 ANQGSEA. CDR3 residues: CSGRASKETQYF. The CDR3, as DNA: TGCAGCGGCAGGGCGTCCAAAGAGACCCAGTACTTC.

Concerning this clone: The junction shows a germline mismatch at one end, possibly a read error. This chain joins TRBV27 and TRBJ1-1; 7 positions agree with TRBD1. Germline CDR1 and CDR2: MNHEY and SMNVEV (reference sequence). The length of the CDR3 is 15 residues. CDR3 residues: CASSPASQGNAEAFF. The CDR3 DNA reads as TGTGCCAGCAGTCCCGCTTCACAGGGGAACGCTGAAGCTTTCTTT.

By share, this clone ranks as medium-sized. This rearrangement joins TRBV7-9 to TRBJ1-5; 7 bases match TRBD1. This CDR3 comprises 15 residues. Germline values: CDR1 SEHNR, CDR2 FQNEAQ (reference sequence). The V gene end was trimmed by 5 bases and the J gene end by 5 bases; junction bases not matched to a gene: 9. CDR3 sequence reads: CASSRGDSPDQPQHF. The CDR3 nucleotides read TGTGCCAGCAGCCGCGGGGACAGTCCGGATCAGCCCCAGCATTTT. Complete variable domain (other parts from reference TRBV7-9 and TRBJ1-5): DTGVSQNPRHKITKRGQNVTFRCDPISEHNRLYWYRQTLGQGPEFLTYFQNEAQLEKSRLLSDRFSAERPKGSFSTLEIQRTEQGDSAMYLCASSRGDSPDQPQHFGDGTRLSIL.

This clone appeared once. The gene calls are TRBV2 and TRBJ1-2, with D hard to call. CDR3 length equals 13 residues. V shed 1 base and J shed 2 bases, with 5 bases lying between them. Germline CDR1 reads SNHLY; CDR2 reads FYNNEI. Here the CDR3 reads CASSEGQNYGYTF. The CDR3 bases are TGTGCCAGCAGTGAAGGGCAGAACTATGGCTACACCTTC.

This clone has only a few counts. This rearrangement joins TRBV7-2 to TRBJ1-2, with TRBD1 as a possible D gene (5 bases). The germline V gene has CDR1 SGHTA and CDR2 FQGNSA. The V end lost 2 bases, the J end lost 0 bases, and 13 bases lay between the germline ends. CDR3 size: 16 residues. CDR3 region: CASSLNGGWANYGYTF. The CDR3, as DNA: TGTGCCAGCAGCTTAAACGGGGGTTGGGCTAACTATGGCTACACCTTC.

The chain carries TRBV6-1 and TRBJ2-5; no clear D. Germline values: CDR1 MNHNS, CDR2 SASEGT. The CDR3 is made up of 13 amino acids. The germline V and J ends were trimmed by 4 bases and 1 base, with 7 bases remaining between them. The CDR3 DNA sequence: TGTGCCAGCAGTGGACTGGCCCAAGAGACCCAGTACTTC. This sequence encodes CASSGLAQETQYF.

This clone was picked up a small number of times. J is TRBJ2-7 and V is TRBV4-1; TRBD1 matches 8 bases. Losses at the gene ends were 2 bases for V and 6 bases for J; bases not matched to a gene: 12. Per germline, CDR1 MGHRA and CDR2 YSYEKL. The CDR3 length is 16 residues. DNA for the CDR3: TGCGCCAGCAGCCAACTTGCAACCAGGGGGCCGGCCGAGCAGTACTTC. This gives the protein CASSQLATRGPAEQYF.

The V call is TRBV2, the J call TRBJ2-3; a possible D gene is TRBD2 (6 bases). This CDR3 contains 15 residues. Trimming left V 3 bases short and J 1 base short, with 11 bases between. The germline gives CDR1 SNHLY, CDR2 FYNNEI. The CDR3 DNA is TGTGCCAGCAGTGATGATACGGGGGGCACAGATACGCAGTATTTT. The encoded protein is CASSDDTGGTDTQYF.

This clone was recorded a few times. The chain recombines TRBV27 with TRBJ1-5; D is possibly TRBD1 (5 bases). CDR1 is MNHEY, CDR2 SMNVEV, per germline (reference sequence). CDR3 length: 13 amino acids. V lost 3 bases and J 7 bases, leaving 10 bases between the germline ends. The CDR3 loop is CASSLGLWQPQHF. In nucleotides, the CDR3 is TGTGCCAGCAGTTTGGGGCTATGGCAGCCCCAGCATTTT.

This clone was detected only a few times. The rearrangement joins TRBV27 to TRBJ1-2; D gene uncertain. This CDR3 comprises 13 residues. Trimming removed 2 bases from V and 6 bases from J, with 10 bases in between. Germline lookup yields CDR1 MNHEY and CDR2 SMNVEV (reference sequence). DNA of the CDR3: TGTGCCAGCAGTTTAACGGGGTGGAATGGCTACACCTTC. This encodes CASSLTGWNGYTF.